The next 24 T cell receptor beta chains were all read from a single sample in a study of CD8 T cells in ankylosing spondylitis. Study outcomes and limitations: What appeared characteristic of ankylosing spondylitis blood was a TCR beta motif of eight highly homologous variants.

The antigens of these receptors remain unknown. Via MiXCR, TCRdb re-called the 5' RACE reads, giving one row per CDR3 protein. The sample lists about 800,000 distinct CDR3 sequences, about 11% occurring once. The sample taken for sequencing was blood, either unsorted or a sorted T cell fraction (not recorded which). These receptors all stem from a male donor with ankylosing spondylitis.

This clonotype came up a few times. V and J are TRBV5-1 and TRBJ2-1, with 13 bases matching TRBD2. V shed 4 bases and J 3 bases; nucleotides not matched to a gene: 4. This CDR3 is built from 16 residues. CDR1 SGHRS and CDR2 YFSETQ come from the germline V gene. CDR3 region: CASSPGTSGIYNEQFF. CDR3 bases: TGCGCCAGCAGCCCCGGGACTAGCGGGATCTACAATGAGCAGTTCTTC.

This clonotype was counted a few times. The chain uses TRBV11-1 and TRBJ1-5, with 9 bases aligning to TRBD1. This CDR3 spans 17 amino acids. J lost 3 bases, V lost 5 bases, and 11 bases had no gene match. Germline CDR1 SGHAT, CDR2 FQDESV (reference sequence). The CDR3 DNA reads TGTGCCAGCAGCGAAGGGACAGGGACCCTATTCAATCAGCCCCAGCATTTT. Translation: CASSEGTGTLFNQPQHF.

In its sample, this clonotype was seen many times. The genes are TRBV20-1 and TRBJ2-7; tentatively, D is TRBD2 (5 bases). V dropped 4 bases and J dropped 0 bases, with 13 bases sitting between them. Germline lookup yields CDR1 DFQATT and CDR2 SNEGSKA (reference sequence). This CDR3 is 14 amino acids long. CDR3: CSAIKGGYSYEQYF. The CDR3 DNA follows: TGCAGTGCTATAAAAGGCGGGTACTCCTACGAGCAGTACTTC.

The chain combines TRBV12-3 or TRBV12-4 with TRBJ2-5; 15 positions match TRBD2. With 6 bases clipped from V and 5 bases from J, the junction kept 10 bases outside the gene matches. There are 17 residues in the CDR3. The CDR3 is CASSRTSGRALRETQYF. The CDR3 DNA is TGTGCCAGCAGCAGGACTAGCGGGAGGGCCCTCCGGGAGACCCAGTACTTC.

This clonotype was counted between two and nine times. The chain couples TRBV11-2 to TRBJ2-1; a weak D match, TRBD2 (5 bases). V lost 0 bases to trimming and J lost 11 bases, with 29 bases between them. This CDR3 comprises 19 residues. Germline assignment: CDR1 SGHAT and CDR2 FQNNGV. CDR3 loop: CASSLDPPLRGLDRHQQFF. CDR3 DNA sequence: TGTGCCAGCAGCTTAGACCCCCCATTGCGAGGACTGGATCGCCACCAGCAGTTCTTC.

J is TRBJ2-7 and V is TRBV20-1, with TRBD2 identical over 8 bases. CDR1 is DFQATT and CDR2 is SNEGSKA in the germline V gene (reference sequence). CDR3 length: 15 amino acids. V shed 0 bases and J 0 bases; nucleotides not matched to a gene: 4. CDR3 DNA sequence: TGCAGTGCTAGAGATGCCGGGGGGGACTCCTACGAGCAGTACTTC. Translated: CSARDAGGDSYEQYF.

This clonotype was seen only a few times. DNA of the CDR3: TGTGCCAGCAGCGAACCAGGGACACAAGAGACCCAGTACTTC. It is translated as CASSEPGTQETQYF. The chain has TRBV6-1 and TRBJ2-5; weak D call: TRBD1 (6 bases). Germline CDR1 reads MNHNS; CDR2 reads SASEGT. V lost 6 bases, J lost 2 bases, and 13 bases lay in between. The CDR3 contains 14 residues.

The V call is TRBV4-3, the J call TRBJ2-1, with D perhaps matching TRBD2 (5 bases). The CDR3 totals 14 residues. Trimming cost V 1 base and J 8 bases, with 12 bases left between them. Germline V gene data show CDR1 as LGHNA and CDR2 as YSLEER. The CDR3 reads CASSQVPSGHEQFF. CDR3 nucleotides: TGCGCCAGCAGCCAAGTACCCAGCGGCCATGAGCAGTTCTTC.

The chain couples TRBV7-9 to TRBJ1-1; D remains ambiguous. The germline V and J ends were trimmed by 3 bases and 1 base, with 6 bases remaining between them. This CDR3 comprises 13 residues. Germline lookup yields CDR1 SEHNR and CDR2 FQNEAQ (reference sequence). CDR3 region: CASSFNQNTEAFF. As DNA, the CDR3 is TGTGCCAGCAGCTTTAATCAGAACACTGAAGCTTTCTTT.

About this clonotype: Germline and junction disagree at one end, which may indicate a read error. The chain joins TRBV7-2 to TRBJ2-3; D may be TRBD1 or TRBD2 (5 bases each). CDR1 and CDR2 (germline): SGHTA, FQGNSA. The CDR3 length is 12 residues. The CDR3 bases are TGTGCCAGCAGCTTAGACGAGGGGCCTTCCTTTTTT. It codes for CASSLDEGPSFF.

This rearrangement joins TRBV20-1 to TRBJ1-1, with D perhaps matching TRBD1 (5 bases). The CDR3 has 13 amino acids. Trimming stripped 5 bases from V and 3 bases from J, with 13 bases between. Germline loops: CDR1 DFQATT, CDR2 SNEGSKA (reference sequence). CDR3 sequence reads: CSAGGDGDTEAFF. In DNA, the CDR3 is TGCAGTGCTGGAGGGGACGGAGACACTGAAGCTTTCTTT.

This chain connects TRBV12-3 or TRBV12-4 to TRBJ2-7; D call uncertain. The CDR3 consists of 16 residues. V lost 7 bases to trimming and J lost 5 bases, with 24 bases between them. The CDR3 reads CASNLGSLRHRDEQYF. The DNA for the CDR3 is TGTGCCAGCAATTTGGGGTCACTACGTCATAGGGACGAGCAGTACTTC.

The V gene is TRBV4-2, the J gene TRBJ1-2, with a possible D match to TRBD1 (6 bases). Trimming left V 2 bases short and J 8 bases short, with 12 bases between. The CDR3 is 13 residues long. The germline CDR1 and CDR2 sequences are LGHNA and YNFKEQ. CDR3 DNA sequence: TGTGCCAGCAGCCAAAACAGGGTCTGGGGCTACACCTTC. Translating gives CASSQNRVWGYTF.

CDR3 in amino acids: CASSREAGTYGYTF. The CDR3 DNA follows: TGTGCCAGCAGCCGGGAGGCAGGGACCTATGGCTACACCTTC. V is TRBV7-9 and J is TRBJ1-2, with D perhaps matching TRBD1 (5 bases). The CDR3 runs to 14 residues. Germline V gene sequence: CDR1 SEHNR, CDR2 FQNEAQ (reference sequence). V was shortened by 5 bases and J by 4 bases, with 14 bases between the two germline ends. The full variable domain, rest sourced from reference TRBV7-9 and TRBJ1-2, is DTGVSQNPRHKITKRGQNVTFRCDPISEHNRLYWYRQTLGQGPEFLTYFQNEAQLEKSRLLSDRFSAERPKGSFSTLEIQRTEQGDSAMYLCASSREAGTYGYTFGSGTRLTVV.

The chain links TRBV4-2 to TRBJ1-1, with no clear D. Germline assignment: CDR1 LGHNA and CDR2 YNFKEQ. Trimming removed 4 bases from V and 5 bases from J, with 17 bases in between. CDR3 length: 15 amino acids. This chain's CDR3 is CASSPLHLLGTEAFF. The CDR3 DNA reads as TGTGCCAGCAGCCCCCTACACCTCCTGGGAACTGAAGCTTTCTTT.

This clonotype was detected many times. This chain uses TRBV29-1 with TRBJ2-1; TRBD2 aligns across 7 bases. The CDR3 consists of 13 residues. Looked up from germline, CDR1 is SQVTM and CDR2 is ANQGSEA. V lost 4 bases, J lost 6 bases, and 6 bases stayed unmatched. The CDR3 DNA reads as TGCAGCGTTGCCCCCACTAGCGTCAATGAGCAGTTCTTC. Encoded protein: CSVAPTSVNEQFF.

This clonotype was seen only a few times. CDR3 DNA sequence: TGTGCCAGCAGCCCAGGGATTCACTCCTACGAGCAGTACTTC. This encodes CASSPGIHSYEQYF. The chain links TRBV6-1 to TRBJ2-7; tentatively, D is TRBD1 (5 bases). In germline, CDR1 is MNHNS, CDR2 SASEGT. V was clipped by 6 bases and J by 0 bases, with 12 bases between them. The CDR3 loop spans 14 amino acids.

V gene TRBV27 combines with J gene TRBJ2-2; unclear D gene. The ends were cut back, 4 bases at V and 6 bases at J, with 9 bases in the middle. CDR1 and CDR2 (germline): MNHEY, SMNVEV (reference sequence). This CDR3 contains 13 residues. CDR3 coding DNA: TGTGCCAGCAGTTCTGTCACAGCCGGGGAGCTGTTTTTT. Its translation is CASSSVTAGELFF.

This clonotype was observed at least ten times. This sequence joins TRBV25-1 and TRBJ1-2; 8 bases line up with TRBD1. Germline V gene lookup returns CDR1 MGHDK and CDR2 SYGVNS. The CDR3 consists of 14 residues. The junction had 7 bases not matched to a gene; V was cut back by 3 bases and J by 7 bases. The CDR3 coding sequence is TGTGCCAGCAGTGAGGTTACAGGGGGTGGTGGCTACACCTTC. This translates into CASSEVTGGGGYTF.

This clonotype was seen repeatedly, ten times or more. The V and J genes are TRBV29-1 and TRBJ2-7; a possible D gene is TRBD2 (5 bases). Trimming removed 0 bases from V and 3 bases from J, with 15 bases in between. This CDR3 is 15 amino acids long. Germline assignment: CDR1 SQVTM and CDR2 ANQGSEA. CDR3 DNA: TGCAGCGTTGAAGATCGGCAGGACTCATTCTACGAGCAGTACTTC. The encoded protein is CSVEDRQDSFYEQYF.

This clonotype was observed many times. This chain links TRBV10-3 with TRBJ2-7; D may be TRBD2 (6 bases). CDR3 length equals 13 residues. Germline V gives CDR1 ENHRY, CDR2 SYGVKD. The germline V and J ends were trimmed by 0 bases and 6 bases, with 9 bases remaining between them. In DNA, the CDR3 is TGTGCCATCAGTGAGTCGAGGGGAGGCGAGCAGTACTTC. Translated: CAISESRGGEQYF.

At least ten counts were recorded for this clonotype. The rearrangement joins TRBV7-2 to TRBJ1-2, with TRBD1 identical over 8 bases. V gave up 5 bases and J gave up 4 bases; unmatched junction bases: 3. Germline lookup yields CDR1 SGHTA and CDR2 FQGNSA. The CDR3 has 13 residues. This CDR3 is CASSDGQGYGYTF. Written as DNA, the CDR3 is TGTGCCAGCAGCGATGGACAGGGCTATGGCTACACCTTC. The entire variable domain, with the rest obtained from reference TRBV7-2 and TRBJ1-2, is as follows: GAGVSQSPSNKVTEKGKDVELRCDPISGHTALYWYRQSLGQGLEFLIYFQGNSAPDKSGLPSDRFSAERTGGSVSTLTIQRTQQEDSAVYLCASSDGQGYGYTFGSGTRLTVV.

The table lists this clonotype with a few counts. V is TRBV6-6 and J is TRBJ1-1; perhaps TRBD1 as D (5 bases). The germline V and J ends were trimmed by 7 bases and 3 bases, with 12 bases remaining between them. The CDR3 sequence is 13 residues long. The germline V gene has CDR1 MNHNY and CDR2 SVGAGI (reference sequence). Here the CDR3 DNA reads TGTGCCAGCATTCAGCCAGGGCACACTGAAGCTTTCTTT. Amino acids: CASIQPGHTEAFF.

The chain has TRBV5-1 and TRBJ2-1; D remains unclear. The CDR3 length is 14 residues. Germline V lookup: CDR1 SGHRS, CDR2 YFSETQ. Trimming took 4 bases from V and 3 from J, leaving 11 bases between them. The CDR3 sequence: CASSPAANYNEQFF. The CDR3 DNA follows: TGCGCCAGCAGCCCGGCTGCTAACTACAATGAGCAGTTCTTC.